The 5 T cell receptor beta chains presented below share a single source sample, sequenced in a study of blood T cells in healthy people across ages (dated by TCRdb to 2014 to 2015). The library was produced with 5' RACE. The data were produced on an Illumina HiSeq 2500. A second PCR of about 6 to 12 cycles was performed with a sample-barcoded 5' primer and a J-beta primer mix. TCRdb itself trimmed the public reads at Q25 with fastp, ran MiXCR and retained productive beta chains. Rows with a matching CDR3 protein are joined into one entry that keeps the most common DNA and genes. For this sample the table gives under 700,000 distinct CDR3 sequences, of which more than 20% were detected only once. Together, the top ten hold 8.5% to 9.5% of the sample. This same sample was also taken into another study, of T cells of mothers and their children.

Sequencing input: blood. These receptors came from a boy between 10 and 17 years old in good health.

This clonotype was detected a few times. V is TRBV20-1 and J is TRBJ2-5; 11 bases are a match to TRBD2. The J call may be wrong; the DNA end is better matched by TRBJ2-1. Germline CDR1 is DFQATT and CDR2 is SNEGSKA (reference sequence). This CDR3 region has 15 residues. CDR3 DNA sequence: TGCAGTGCTTCCTCTAGCGGGAGGAGTTACAATGAGCAGTTCTTC. Encoded protein: CSASSSGRSYNEQFF.

This clonotype has just a few counts. The chain uses TRBV20-1 and TRBJ2-3, with TRBD2 identical over 10 bases. V gave up 5 bases and J gave up 5 bases; unmatched junction bases: 4. The CDR3 is made up of 13 amino acids. CDR1 is DFQATT and CDR2 is SNEGSKA in the germline V gene (reference sequence). The CDR3 DNA is TGCAGTGCTTCTAGCGGGGGAGTAGATACGCAGTATTTT. Translated: CSASSGGVDTQYF.

With respect to this clonotype: This CDR3 fails to terminate in the conserved phenylalanine or tryptophan, so it likely reflects a read error. The genes are TRBV6-6 and TRBJ2-7; possible D gene TRBD2, 5 bases. CDR1 MNHNY and CDR2 SVGAGI come from the germline V gene (reference sequence). The CDR3 is 16 amino acids. V lost 5 bases and J lost 3, with 20 bases in between. The CDR3 DNA sequence: TGTGCCAGCAGTCACGGGATCCAGAGCCCCCACTACGAGCAGTACTCC. This translates into CASSHGIQSPHYEQYS.

This clonotype has more than one count but fewer than ten. The chain uses TRBV7-2 and TRBJ2-1; either TRBD1 or TRBD2 may supply D (5 bases each). The tail of the sequence fits TRBJ2-5 better, so the J call may be wrong. There are 13 residues in the CDR3. The germline V gene encodes CDR1 SGHTA and CDR2 FQGNSA. CDR3 DNA sequence: TGTGCCAGCAGCCGGGACCAGGTAGAGACCCAGTACTTC. It specifies CASSRDQVETQYF.

The J gene is TRBJ1-3, the V gene TRBV2; D is possibly TRBD1 (5 bases). Between the trimmed V and J ends, which lost 4 bases and 7 bases, there was a span of 32 bases. The CDR3 extends over 20 amino acids. Germline lookup yields CDR1 SNHLY and CDR2 FYNNEI. The CDR3 protein is CASSVRTGTKGLPKYNTIYF. CDR3 nucleotides: TGTGCCAGCAGTGTACGAACAGGCACTAAGGGTCTACCAAAATATAACACCATATATTTT.